The 21 T cell receptor beta chains in this list originate from one sample, sequenced in a study of CD8 T cells in ankylosing spondylitis. Study-wide results and caveats: For ankylosing spondylitis blood, a TCR beta motif of seven to nine highly homologous variants appeared characteristic.

Each CDR3 protein gets one entry after TCRdb re-called the 5' RACE reads with MiXCR. Of 500,000 to 650,000 distinct CDR3 sequences listed, under 5.5% were seen once; the top ten hold around 3.6%. No cognate antigen is known for these TCRs. The sample taken for sequencing was blood, either unsorted or a sorted T cell fraction (not recorded which). The receptors shown here come from a male donor with ankylosing spondylitis.

This clonotype was seen ten or more times. The chain is built from TRBV10-3 and TRBJ2-4; 8 positions agree with TRBD1. The ends lost 3 bases at V and 1 base at J; junction bases unmatched: 5. Germline assignment: CDR1 ENHRY and CDR2 SYGVKD. CDR3 length equals 16 residues. The CDR3 reads CAISDSGDRAKNIQYF. The DNA of the CDR3 is TGTGCCATCAGTGACAGTGGGGACAGGGCCAAAAACATTCAGTACTTC.

This clonotype was seen repeatedly, ten times or more. The chain is built from TRBV6-6 and TRBJ1-1; no definite D call. The CDR3 consists of 12 residues. Trimming took 2 bases from V and 4 from J, leaving 5 bases between them. Germline loops: CDR1 MNHNY, CDR2 SVGAGI (reference sequence). The CDR3 spells CASSYGITEAFF. In DNA, the CDR3 is TGTGCCAGCAGTTACGGAATCACTGAAGCTTTCTTT.

This clonotype was observed a handful of times. This rearrangement joins TRBV5-1 to TRBJ2-3; D possibly uses TRBD1 or TRBD2 (5 bases each). Germline V lookup: CDR1 SGHRS, CDR2 YFSETQ. The CDR3 is 15 amino acids. Between the trimmed V and J ends, which lost 3 bases and 5 bases, there was a span of 16 bases. DNA of the CDR3: TGCGCCAGCAGCTACCGGGGCCCCCGCGTAGATACGCAGTATTTT. This codes for CASSYRGPRVDTQYF.

This clonotype was observed at least ten times. The chain combines TRBV20-1 with TRBJ2-7, with TRBD2 matching over 16 bases. Germline V gene data show CDR1 as DFQATT and CDR2 as SNEGSKA (reference sequence). The CDR3 extends over 16 amino acids. The junction had 3 bases not matched to a gene; V was cut back by 3 bases and J by 1 base. CDR3 nucleotides: TGCAGTGCTAGGGGACTAGCGGGGGGGAGATCCTACGAGCAGTACTTC. Residues: CSARGLAGGRSYEQYF.

The chain recombines TRBV27 with TRBJ1-4, with unresolved D. The V and J ends lost 3 bases and 7 bases respectively, with 12 bases between them. Looked up from germline, CDR1 is MNHEY and CDR2 is SMNVEV (reference sequence). This CDR3 spans 14 amino acids. DNA of the CDR3: TGTGCCAGCAGTTTTCGATATCAACGTGAAAAACTGTTTTTT. This codes for CASSFRYQREKLFF.

This clonotype was picked up many times. The chain uses TRBV20-1 and TRBJ2-2, with a weak D call TRBD1 (5 bases). The germline CDR1 and CDR2 sequences are DFQATT and SNEGSKA (reference sequence). Trimming took 5 bases from V and 4 from J, leaving 11 bases between them. The CDR3 has 13 amino acids. CDR3 sequence (DNA): TGCAGTGCTTGTAGGGGAACCACCGGGGAGCTGTTTTTT. It encodes CSACRGTTGELFF.

This clonotype came up many times. The chain is built from TRBV24-1 and TRBJ2-5; 8 nucleotides agree with TRBD1. CDR3 length equals 15 residues. Losses at the gene ends were 7 bases for V and 5 bases for J; bases not matched to a gene: 11. The germline gives CDR1 KGHDR, CDR2 SFDVKD. The CDR3, as DNA: TGTGCCACCAGCCCTGGACAGGGACGTAGGGAGACCCAGTACTTC. It is translated as CATSPGQGRRETQYF.

A few counts support this clonotype. DNA of the CDR3: TGTGCCAGCAGCCCCGGCGGTGATAAGCAGTACTTC. As protein: CASSPGGDKQYF. The chain couples TRBV5-5 to TRBJ2-7; D not certain. The CDR3 contains 12 residues. The V and J ends lost 4 bases and 8 bases respectively, with 13 bases between them. Germline V gene lookup returns CDR1 SGHKS and CDR2 YYEKEE (reference sequence). Drawing the rest from reference TRBV5-5 and TRBJ2-7, the complete variable domain is DAGVTQSPTHLIKTRGQQVTLRCSPISGHKSVSWYQQVLGQGPQFIFQYYEKEERGRGNFPDRFSARQFPNYSSELNVNALLLGDSALYLCASSPGGDKQYFGPGTRLTVT.

The V and J genes are TRBV4-1 and TRBJ1-5; D is possibly TRBD1 (6 bases). Looked up from germline, CDR1 is MGHRA and CDR2 is YSYEKL. The CDR3 length is 15 residues. Trimming stripped 3 bases from V and 0 bases from J, with 9 bases between. In DNA form, the CDR3 reads TGCGCCAGCAGCCATAACAGGGTTAGCAATCAGCCCCAGCATTTT. This codes for CASSHNRVSNQPQHF.

The J gene is TRBJ2-6, the V gene TRBV28; D perhaps matches TRBD2 (5 bases). The V gene lost 5 bases and the J gene lost 1 base, with 9 bases spanning the gap. The CDR3 runs to 15 residues. Germline V lookup: CDR1 MDHEN, CDR2 SYDVKM. The DNA of the CDR3 is TGTGCCAGCAGTGTCCGGAGGTCTGGGGCCAACGTCCTGACTTTC. Residues: CASSVRRSGANVLTF. Complete variable domain (other parts from reference TRBV28 and TRBJ2-6): DVKVTQSSRYLVKRTGEKVFLECVQDMDHENMFWYRQDPGLGLRLIYFSYDVKMKEKGDIPEGYSVSREKKERFSLILESASTNQTSMYLCASSVRRSGANVLTFGAGSRLTVL.

This clonotype was observed a few times. This chain connects TRBV19 to TRBJ1-6; D gene unclear. The CDR3 extends over 13 amino acids. Germline V gene data show CDR1 as LNHDA and CDR2 as SQIVND (reference sequence). The V end lost 11 bases, the J end lost 2 bases, and 10 bases lay between the germline ends. DNA of the CDR3: TGTGCCGCCGGCGGGACCTATAATTCACCCCTCCACTTT. It codes for CAAGGTYNSPLHF.

At least ten counts were recorded for this clonotype. The chain is built from TRBV9 and TRBJ2-1, with 8 bases identical to TRBD1. The germline V gene has CDR1 SGDLS and CDR2 YYNGEE. CDR3 length: 15 amino acids. V shed 3 bases, J shed 6 bases, and the junction held 8 bases outside the gene matches. Written as DNA, the CDR3 is TGTGCCAGCAGCGCCCTACGGACAGGGATCAATGAGCAGTTCTTC. It is translated as CASSALRTGINEQFF.

This clonotype was detected only a few times. This chain joins TRBV28 and TRBJ2-1; 9 bases map to TRBD2. This CDR3 contains 18 residues. Trimming at V came to 2 bases and at J to 2 bases, leaving 10 bases not matched to a gene. CDR1 is MDHEN and CDR2 is SYDVKM in the germline V gene. DNA of the CDR3: TGTGCCAGCAGTTTAATAGAGGGTAGCGGGAGCCCCTACAATGAGCAGTTCTTC. This encodes CASSLIEGSGSPYNEQFF.

CDR3 DNA: TGTGCCAGCAGCTTAGGATGGATGGACACCGGGGAGCTGTTTTTT. Translated: CASSLGWMDTGELFF. The chain combines TRBV11-2 with TRBJ2-2; unclear D gene. V was clipped by 1 base and J by 3 bases, with 9 bases between them. Germline V gene lookup returns CDR1 SGHAT and CDR2 FQNNGV. This CDR3 is 15 amino acids long. The entire variable domain, with the rest obtained from reference TRBV11-2 and TRBJ2-2, is as follows: EAGVAQSPRYKIIEKRQSVAFWCNPISGHATLYWYQQILGQGPKLLIQFQNNGVVDDSQLPKDRFSAERLKGVDSTLKIQPAKLEDSAVYLCASSLGWMDTGELFFGEGSRLTVL.

This chain links TRBV7-6 with TRBJ2-3; D is undetermined. This CDR3 has 15 residues. Per the germline V gene, CDR1 is SGHVS and CDR2 is FNYEAQ. V lost 0 bases and J lost 0, with 7 bases in between. CDR3 protein: CASSLASYSTDTQYF. The CDR3 DNA reads as TGTGCCAGCAGCTTAGCGTCTTACAGCACAGATACGCAGTATTTT.

This clonotype was counted ten times or more. This chain links TRBV28 with TRBJ2-1; D ambiguous. The germline V gene has CDR1 MDHEN and CDR2 SYDVKM. This CDR3 is 13 amino acids long. The V end lost 2 bases, the J end lost 0 bases, and 2 bases lay between the germline ends. Here the CDR3 reads CASSLVSYNEQFF. The CDR3 DNA reads TGTGCCAGCAGTTTAGTCTCCTACAATGAGCAGTTCTTC.

There are many counts of this clonotype. The chain employs TRBV10-3 and TRBJ2-1, with D perhaps TRBD2 (6 bases). V lost 5 bases and J lost 6, with 20 bases in between. The CDR3 is made up of 16 amino acids. CDR1 ENHRY and CDR2 SYGVKD come from the germline V gene. CDR3 sequence (DNA): TGTGCCATCAGTAGCCACATTGAAGCGGGCCCCAATGAGCAGTTCTTC. Amino acid sequence: CAISSHIEAGPNEQFF.

This clonotype was seen at least ten times. V gene TRBV10-2 combines with J gene TRBJ2-7; a weak D match, TRBD2 (6 bases). V gave up 6 bases and J gave up 0 bases, with 15 bases separating them. Germline V gene lookup returns CDR1 WSHSY and CDR2 SAAADI. This CDR3 comprises 15 residues. CDR3: CASSSITGVSYEQYF. The CDR3 DNA sequence: TGCGCCAGCAGCTCGATTACGGGGGTCTCCTACGAGCAGTACTTC.

At least ten counts were recorded for this clonotype. J is TRBJ1-2 and V is TRBV5-1; D call uncertain. The ends were cut back, 1 base at V and 8 bases at J, with 15 bases in the middle. Germline V CDR1 and CDR2: SGHRS, YFSETQ. The CDR3 has 14 residues. DNA for the CDR3: TGCGCCAGCAGCTTGACGGGATCTATCGACGGCTACACCTTC. It specifies CASSLTGSIDGYTF. Together with reference TRBV5-1 and TRBJ1-2, the CDR3 gives the full variable domain: KAGVTQTPRYLIKTRGQQVTLSCSPISGHRSVSWYQQTPGQGLQFLFEYFSETQRNKGNFPGRFSGRQFSNSRSEMNVSTLELGDSALYLCASSLTGSIDGYTFGSGTRLTVV.

The sample holds many counts of this clonotype. The chain carries TRBV6-6 and TRBJ1-1; no definite D call. CDR3 length: 13 residues. V shed 3 bases and J shed 3 bases, with 8 bases lying between them. CDR1 MNHNY and CDR2 SVGAGI come from the germline V gene (reference sequence). The CDR3: CASSYRLHTEAFF. CDR3 bases: TGTGCCAGCAGTTATAGGCTGCACACTGAAGCTTTCTTT.

In this sample, this clonotype turned up many times. The rearrangement uses TRBV5-6 and TRBJ2-1, with a tentative D call TRBD1 (5 bases). The V end lost 1 base, the J end lost 5 bases, and 13 bases lay between the germline ends. Looked up from germline, CDR1 is SGHDT and CDR2 is YYEEEE. This CDR3 has 15 residues. CDR3 region: CASSLLGAPNNEQFF. CDR3 nucleotides: TGTGCCAGCAGCTTGCTAGGGGCACCTAACAATGAGCAGTTCTTC.